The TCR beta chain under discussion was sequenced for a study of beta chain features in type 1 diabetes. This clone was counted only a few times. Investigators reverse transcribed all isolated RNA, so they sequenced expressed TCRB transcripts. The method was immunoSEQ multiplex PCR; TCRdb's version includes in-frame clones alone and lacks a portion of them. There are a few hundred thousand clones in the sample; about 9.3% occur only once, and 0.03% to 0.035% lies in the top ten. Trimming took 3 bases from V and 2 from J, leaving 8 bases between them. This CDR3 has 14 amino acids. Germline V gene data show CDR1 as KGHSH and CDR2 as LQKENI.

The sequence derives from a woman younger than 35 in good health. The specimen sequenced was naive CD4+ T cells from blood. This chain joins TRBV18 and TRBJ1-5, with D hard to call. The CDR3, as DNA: TGTGCCAGCTCACCGGACTTTGGCAATCAGCCCCAGCATTTT. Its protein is CASSPDFGNQPQHF.